This entry concerns a single TCR beta chain. Other DNA sequences within the sample encode an identical CDR3. This specimen comes from a study of shared clonotypes between healthy human individuals. Produced via immunoSEQ multiplex PCR; TCRdb's table is partial and in-frame only. The profile covers over 1.4 million clones, with roughly 95% appearing a single time and roughly 1.1% taken by the ten largest. The receptor was isolated from a man younger than 40 in good health. Sequencing was carried out using naive CD4+ T cells sorted from blood. Sample subset: CD45RA+ positively selected.

CDR3 region: CSVVAGTYEQYF. The CDR3 nucleotides are TGCAGCGTTGTGGCAGGAACCTACGAGCAGTACTTC. The rearrangement joins TRBV29-1 to TRBJ2-7, with no clear D. V lost 4 bases, J lost 2 bases, and 9 bases lay in between. Germline loops: CDR1 SQVTM, CDR2 ANQGSEA. The CDR3 runs to 12 residues.